This T cell receptor (beta chain) was captured in a study of technical replicates of blood from several donors. Germline lookup yields CDR1 MGHRA and CDR2 YSYEKL. Including both end residues, the CDR3 is 15 amino acids long. Profiling relied on immunoSEQ multiplex PCR, and the TCRdb table lists in-frame clones only, not all of them. The sample consists of 65,000 to 95,000 clones, about 98% of them appearing once. A word on this clone: Because the CDR3's place on the DNA is in doubt, the DNA is left out and the CDR3 is given as listed by TCRdb.

The rearrangement links TRBV4-1 to TRBJ2-1; no DNA check was done on the table's D call, TRBD1. What was sequenced was T cells isolated from PBMCs. The sequence came from a human donor in good health. CDR3 residues: CASSILGQGDNEQFF.